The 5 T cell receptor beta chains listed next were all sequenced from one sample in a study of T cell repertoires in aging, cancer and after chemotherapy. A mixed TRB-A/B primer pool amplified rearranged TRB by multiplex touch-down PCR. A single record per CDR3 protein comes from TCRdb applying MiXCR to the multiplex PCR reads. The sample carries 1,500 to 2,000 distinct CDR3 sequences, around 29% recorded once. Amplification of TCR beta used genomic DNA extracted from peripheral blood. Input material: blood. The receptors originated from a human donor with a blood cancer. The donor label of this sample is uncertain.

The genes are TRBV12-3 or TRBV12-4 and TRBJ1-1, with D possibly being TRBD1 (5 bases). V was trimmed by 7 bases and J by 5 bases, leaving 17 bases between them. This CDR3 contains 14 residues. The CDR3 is CASTKGRWQTEAFF. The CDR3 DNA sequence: TGTGCCAGCACCAAGGGGCGGTGGCAGACTGAAGCTTTCTTT.

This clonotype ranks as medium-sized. The CDR3 here is CASIGRDGNEQFF. CDR3 nucleotides: TGTGCCAGCATAGGACGGGACGGCAATGAGCAGTTCTTC. V usage is TRBV6-5 and J usage is TRBJ2-1, with D perhaps assigned TRBD1 or TRBD2 (5 bases each). This CDR3 region has 13 residues. The germline V gene has CDR1 MNHEY and CDR2 SVGAGI. V gave up 7 bases and J gave up 6 bases, with 13 bases separating them.

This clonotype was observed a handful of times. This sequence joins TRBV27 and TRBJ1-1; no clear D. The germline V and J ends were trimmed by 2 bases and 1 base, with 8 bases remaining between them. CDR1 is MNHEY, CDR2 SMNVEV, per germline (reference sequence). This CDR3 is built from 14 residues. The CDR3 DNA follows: TGTGCCAGCAGTTTACAAGGCGCGAACACTGAAGCTTTCTTT. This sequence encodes CASSLQGANTEAFF.

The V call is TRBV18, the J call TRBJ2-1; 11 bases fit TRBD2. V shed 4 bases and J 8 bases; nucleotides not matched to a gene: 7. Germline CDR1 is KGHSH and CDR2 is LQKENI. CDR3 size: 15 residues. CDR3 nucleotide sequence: TGTGCCAGCTCACGACCTACTAGCGGGAGTGATGAGCAGTTCTTC. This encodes CASSRPTSGSDEQFF.

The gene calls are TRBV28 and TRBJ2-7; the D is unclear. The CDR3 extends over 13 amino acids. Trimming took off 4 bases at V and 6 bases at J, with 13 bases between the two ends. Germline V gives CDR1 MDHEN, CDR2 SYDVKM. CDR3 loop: CASSSPPGVEQYF. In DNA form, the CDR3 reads TGTGCCAGCAGTTCCCCGCCCGGCGTCGAGCAGTACTTC. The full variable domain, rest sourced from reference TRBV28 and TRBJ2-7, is DVKVTQSSRYLVKRTGEKVFLECVQDMDHENMFWYRQDPGLGLRLIYFSYDVKMKEKGDIPEGYSVSREKKERFSLILESASTNQTSMYLCASSSPPGVEQYFGPGTRLTVT.